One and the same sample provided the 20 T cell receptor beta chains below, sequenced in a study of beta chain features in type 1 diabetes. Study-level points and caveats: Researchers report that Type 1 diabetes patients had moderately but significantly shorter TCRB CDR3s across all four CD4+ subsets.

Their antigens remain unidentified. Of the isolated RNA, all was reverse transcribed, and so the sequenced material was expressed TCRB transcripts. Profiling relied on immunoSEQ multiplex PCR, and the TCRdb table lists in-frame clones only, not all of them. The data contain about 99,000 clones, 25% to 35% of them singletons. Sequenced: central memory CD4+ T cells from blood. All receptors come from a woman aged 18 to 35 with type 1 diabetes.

The CDR3 DNA is TGTGCCTGGAGTGAGGACATACGGGGGGAGACCCAGTACTTC. Protein sequence: CAWSEDIRGETQYF. The V call is TRBV30, the J call TRBJ2-5, with TRBD2 as a possible D gene (6 bases). This CDR3 contains 14 residues. Germline lookup yields CDR1 GTSNPN and CDR2 SVGIG (reference sequence). Between the trimmed V and J ends, which lost 1 base and 5 bases, there was a span of 14 bases.

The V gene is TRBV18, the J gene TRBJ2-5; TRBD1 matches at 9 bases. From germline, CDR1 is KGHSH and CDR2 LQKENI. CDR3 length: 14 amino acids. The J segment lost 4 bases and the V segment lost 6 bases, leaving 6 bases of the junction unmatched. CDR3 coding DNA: TGTGCCAGCTCCCAGCCGGGACAGGGAGAGACCCAGTACTTC. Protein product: CASSQPGQGETQYF.

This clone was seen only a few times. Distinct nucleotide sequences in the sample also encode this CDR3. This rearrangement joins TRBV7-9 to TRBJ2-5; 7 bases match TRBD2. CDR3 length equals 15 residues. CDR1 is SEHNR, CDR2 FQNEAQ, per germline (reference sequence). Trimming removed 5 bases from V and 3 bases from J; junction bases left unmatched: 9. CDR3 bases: TGTGCCAGCAGCCCACATACTAGCGTAAAAGAGACCCAGTACTTC. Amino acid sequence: CASSPHTSVKETQYF.

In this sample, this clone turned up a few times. The CDR3 nucleotides are TGCAGCGTTCCTACTAGCGTGCCCGGGGAGCTGTTTTTT. This codes for CSVPTSVPGELFF. The chain joins TRBV29-1 to TRBJ2-2; TRBD2 agrees at 7 bases. V gave up 5 bases and J gave up 6 bases; unmatched junction bases: 6. The CDR3 length is 13 residues. Germline CDR1 reads SQVTM; CDR2 reads ANQGSEA.

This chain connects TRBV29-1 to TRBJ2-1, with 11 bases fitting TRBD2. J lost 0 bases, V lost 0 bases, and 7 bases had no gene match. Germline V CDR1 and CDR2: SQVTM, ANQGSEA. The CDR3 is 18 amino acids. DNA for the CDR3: TGCAGCGTTGAAGATCCCCGACTAGCGGGAACCTCCTACAATGAGCAGTTCTTC. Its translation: CSVEDPRLAGTSYNEQFF.

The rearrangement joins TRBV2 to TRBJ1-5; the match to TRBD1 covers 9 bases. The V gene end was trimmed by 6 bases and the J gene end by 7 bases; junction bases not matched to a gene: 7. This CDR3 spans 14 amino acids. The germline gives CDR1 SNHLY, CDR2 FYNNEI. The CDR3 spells CASSATGGRQPQHF. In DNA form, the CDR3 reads TGTGCCAGCAGCGCAACAGGGGGCCGGCAGCCCCAGCATTTT.

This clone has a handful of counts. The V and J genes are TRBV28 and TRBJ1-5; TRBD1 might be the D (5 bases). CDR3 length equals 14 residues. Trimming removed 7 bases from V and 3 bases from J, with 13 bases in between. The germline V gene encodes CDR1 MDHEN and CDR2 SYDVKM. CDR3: CASIPGLPNQPQHF. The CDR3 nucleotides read TGTGCCAGCATACCGGGACTCCCCAATCAGCCCCAGCATTTT.

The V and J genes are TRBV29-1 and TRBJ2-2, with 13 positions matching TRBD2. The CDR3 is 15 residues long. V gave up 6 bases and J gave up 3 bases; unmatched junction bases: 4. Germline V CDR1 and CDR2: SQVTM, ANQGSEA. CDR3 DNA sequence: TGCAGCGTGAGGACTAGCGGGAGCCACACCGGGGAGCTGTTTTTT. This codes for CSVRTSGSHTGELFF.

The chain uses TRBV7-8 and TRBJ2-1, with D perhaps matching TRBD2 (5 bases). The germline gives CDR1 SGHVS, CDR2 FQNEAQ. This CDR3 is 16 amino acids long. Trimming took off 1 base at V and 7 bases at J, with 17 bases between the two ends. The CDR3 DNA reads TGTGCCAGCAGCTTAGTAGGAGCGGTACGCCCGAATGAGCAGTTCTTC. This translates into CASSLVGAVRPNEQFF.

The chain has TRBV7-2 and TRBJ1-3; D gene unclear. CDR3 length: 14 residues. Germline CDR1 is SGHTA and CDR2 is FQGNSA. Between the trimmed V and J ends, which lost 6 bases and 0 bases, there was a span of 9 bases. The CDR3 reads CASRRRDSGNTIYF. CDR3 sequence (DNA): TGTGCCAGCAGAAGACGGGACTCTGGAAACACCATATATTTT.

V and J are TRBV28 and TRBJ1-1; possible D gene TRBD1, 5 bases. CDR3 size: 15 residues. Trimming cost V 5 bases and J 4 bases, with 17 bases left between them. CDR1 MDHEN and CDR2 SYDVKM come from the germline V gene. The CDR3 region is CASSLQKGQGTEAFF. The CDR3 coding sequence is TGTGCCAGCAGTCTACAGAAGGGGCAGGGCACTGAAGCTTTCTTT.

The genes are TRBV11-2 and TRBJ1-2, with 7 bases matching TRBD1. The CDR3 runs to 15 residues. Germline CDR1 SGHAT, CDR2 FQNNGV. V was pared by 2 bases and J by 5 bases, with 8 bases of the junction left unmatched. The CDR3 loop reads CASSLYQGRGYGYTF. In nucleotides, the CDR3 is TGTGCCAGCAGCTTATACCAGGGCAGGGGGTATGGCTACACCTTC.

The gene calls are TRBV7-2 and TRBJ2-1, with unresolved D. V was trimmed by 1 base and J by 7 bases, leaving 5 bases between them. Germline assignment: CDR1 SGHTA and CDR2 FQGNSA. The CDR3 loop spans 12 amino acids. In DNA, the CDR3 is TGTGCCAGCAGCTTAGTTCGGAATGAGCAGTTCTTC. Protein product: CASSLVRNEQFF.

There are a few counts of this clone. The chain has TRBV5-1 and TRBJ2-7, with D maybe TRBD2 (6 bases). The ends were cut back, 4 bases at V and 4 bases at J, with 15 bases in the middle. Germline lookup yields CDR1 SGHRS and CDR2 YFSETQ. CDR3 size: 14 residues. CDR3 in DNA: TGCGCCAGCAGCGTGGGACTGGAAGGTTACGAGCAGTACTTC. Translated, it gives CASSVGLEGYEQYF.

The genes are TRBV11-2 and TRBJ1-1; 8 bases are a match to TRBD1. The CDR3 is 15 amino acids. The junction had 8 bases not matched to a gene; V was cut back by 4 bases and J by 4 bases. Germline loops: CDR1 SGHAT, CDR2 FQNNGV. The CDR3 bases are TGTGCCAGCAGCTCCCACAGGGGGAAGGGCACTGAAGCTTTCTTT. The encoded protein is CASSSHRGKGTEAFF.

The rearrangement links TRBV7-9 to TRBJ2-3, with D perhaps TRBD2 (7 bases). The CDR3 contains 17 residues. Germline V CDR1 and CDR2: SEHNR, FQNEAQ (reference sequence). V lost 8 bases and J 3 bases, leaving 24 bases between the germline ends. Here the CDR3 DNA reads TGTGCCAGCCGTCCAAGGTGGGGGCGCGGGAGAACAGATACGCAGTATTTT. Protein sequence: CASRPRWGRGRTDTQYF.

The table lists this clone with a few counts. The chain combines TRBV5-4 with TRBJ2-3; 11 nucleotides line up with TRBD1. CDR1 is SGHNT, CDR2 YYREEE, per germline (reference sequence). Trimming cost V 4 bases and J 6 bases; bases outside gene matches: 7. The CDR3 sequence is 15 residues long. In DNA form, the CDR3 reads TGTGCCAGCAGCCCCGGACAGGGGGCGAGGGATACGCAGTATTTT. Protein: CASSPGQGARDTQYF.

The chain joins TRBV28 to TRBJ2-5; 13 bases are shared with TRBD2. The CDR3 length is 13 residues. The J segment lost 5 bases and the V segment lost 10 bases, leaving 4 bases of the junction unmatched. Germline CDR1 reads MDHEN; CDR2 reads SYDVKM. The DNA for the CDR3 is TGTGCCACCGGACTAGCGGGAGTCGAGACCCAGTACTTC. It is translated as CATGLAGVETQYF. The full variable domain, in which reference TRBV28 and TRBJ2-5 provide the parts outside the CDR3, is DVKVTQSSRYLVKRTGEKVFLECVQDMDHENMFWYRQDPGLGLRLIYFSYDVKMKEKGDIPEGYSVSREKKERFSLILESASTNQTSMYLCATGLAGVETQYFGPGTRLLVL.

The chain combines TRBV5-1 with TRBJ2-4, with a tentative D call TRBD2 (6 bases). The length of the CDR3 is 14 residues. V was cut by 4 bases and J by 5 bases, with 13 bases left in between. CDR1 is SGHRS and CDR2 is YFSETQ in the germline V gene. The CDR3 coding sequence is TGCGCCAGCAGCGCCGGGGGAAGCCAAAACATTCAGTACTTC. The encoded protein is CASSAGGSQNIQYF.

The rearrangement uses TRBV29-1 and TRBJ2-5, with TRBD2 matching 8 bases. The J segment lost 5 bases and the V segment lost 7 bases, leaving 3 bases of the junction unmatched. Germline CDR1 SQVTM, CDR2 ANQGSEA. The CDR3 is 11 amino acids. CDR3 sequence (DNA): TGCAGCGCGGGGGGGTTTGAGACCCAGTACTTC. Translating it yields CSAGGFETQYF.